The source of this T cell receptor beta chain is a study of cytomegalovirus exposure and HLA in healthy donors. Both 60 Vbeta primers and 13 Jbeta primers went into the PCR. Assay: immunoSEQ multiplex PCR; the TCRdb copy retains only in-frame clones and omits some. Of fewer than 150,000 clones listed, around 81% are singletons. The sequenced sample consisted of PBMCs. The source is a man aged 35-49 years in good health and CMV-seropositive.

CDR3 protein: CASTILQVDNEQFF. The CDR3 DNA sequence: TGTGCCAGCACCATTCTTCAGGTAGACAATGAGCAGTTCTTC. The chain has TRBV7-9 and TRBJ2-1; D remains unclear. The CDR3 has 14 residues. The V end lost 7 bases, the J end lost 5 bases, and 15 bases lay between the germline ends. Germline CDR1 SEHNR, CDR2 FQNEAQ (reference sequence).